This is a list of T cell receptor beta chains from one sample in a study of beta chain features in type 1 diabetes. The data were produced by immunoSEQ multiplex PCR, yet TCRdb's version contains in-frame clones alone and is incomplete. The data show around 250,000 clones, about 71% seen once. The material sequenced was naive CD4+ T cells from blood. The receptors originated from a man aged 25 to 40 in good health. CDR3s include the opening cysteine and the closing phenylalanine or tryptophan. D genes are given only for firm matches. Size is omitted from some rows. Given values are once, few, many or a class for expanded clones.

d_gene: TRBD1
v_gene: TRBV2
abundance: .
j_gene: TRBJ2-7
CDR3nt: TGTGCCAGCAGTGGCCCGGGACAGGGTCCCTACGAGCAGTACTTC
CDR3aa: CASSGPGQGPYEQYF

d_gene: .
v_gene: TRBV30
abundance: once
j_gene: TRBJ2-5
CDR3nt: TGTGCCTGGAGCAGGGGAGAGACCCAGTACTTC
CDR3aa: CAWSRGETQYF

d_gene: .
v_gene: TRBV30
abundance: few
j_gene: TRBJ2-7
CDR3nt: TGTGCCTGGGGCACATCACCGAGCGAGCAGTACTTC
CDR3aa: CAWGTSPSEQYF

d_gene: .
v_gene: TRBV5-1
abundance: once
j_gene: TRBJ2-3
CDR3nt: TGCGCCAGCAGCTTGGCCCCCAGCACAGATACGCAGTATTTT
CDR3aa: CASSLAPSTDTQYF

d_gene: TRBD2
v_gene: TRBV29-1
abundance: .
j_gene: TRBJ2-1
CDR3nt: TGCAGCGTGGGGCTTCGTCTAGCGGCAGACAATGAGCAGTTCTTC
CDR3aa: CSVGLRLAADNEQFF

d_gene: .
v_gene: TRBV30
abundance: .
j_gene: TRBJ1-1
CDR3nt: TGTGCCTGGAGTATGGGCCCGCCGAATGAAGCTTTCTTT
CDR3aa: CAWSMGPPNEAFF

d_gene: TRBD2
v_gene: TRBV28
abundance: .
j_gene: TRBJ2-3
CDR3nt: TGTGCCAGCAGGGTAGCGGGAGGGCCCTCGGAAGATACGCAGTATTTT
CDR3aa: CASRVAGGPSEDTQYF

d_gene: .
v_gene: TRBV30
abundance: few
j_gene: TRBJ2-3
CDR3nt: TGTGCCTGGAGTGTAAGTCGGCTAAGCACAGATACGCAGTATTTT
CDR3aa: CAWSVSRLSTDTQYF

d_gene: .
v_gene: TRBV29-1
abundance: .
j_gene: TRBJ2-5
CDR3nt: TGCAGCGTGCAGTCCGAGACCCAGTACTTC
CDR3aa: CSVQSETQYF

d_gene: .
v_gene: TRBV29-1
abundance: few
j_gene: TRBJ2-5
CDR3nt: TGCAGCGCCGCCGGGCCGGAGACCCAGTACTTC
CDR3aa: CSAAGPETQYF

d_gene: TRBD1
v_gene: TRBV29-1
abundance: few
j_gene: TRBJ2-7
CDR3nt: TGCAGCACCCGGGACAGTTCCTACGAGCAGTACTTC
CDR3aa: CSTRDSSYEQYF

d_gene: TRBD2
v_gene: TRBV30
abundance: once
j_gene: TRBJ2-5
CDR3nt: TGTGCCTGGAGTGCTCTAGCGGGGGGACCCAGGGGGACCCAGTACTTC
CDR3aa: CAWSALAGGPRGTQYF

d_gene: .
v_gene: TRBV7-9
abundance: .
j_gene: TRBJ2-1
CDR3nt: TGTGCCAGCAGCTTAGAGCAGTTCTTC
CDR3aa: CASSLEQFF

d_gene: .
v_gene: TRBV5-4
abundance: few
j_gene: TRBJ1-1
CDR3nt: TGTGCCAGCAGCTTCGGCGGGACTGAAGCTTTCTTT
CDR3aa: CASSFGGTEAFF

d_gene: TRBD2
v_gene: TRBV9
abundance: once
j_gene: TRBJ2-1
CDR3nt: TGTGCCAGCAGCCCAGCGGGAGTTAGTAGCAATGAGCAGTTCTTC
CDR3aa: CASSPAGVSSNEQFF

d_gene: .
v_gene: TRBV7-6
abundance: .
j_gene: TRBJ1-5
CDR3nt: TGTGCCAGCAGCTTAGGGGAGGGAAGCAATCAGCCCCAGCATTTT
CDR3aa: CASSLGEGSNQPQHF

d_gene: .
v_gene: TRBV29-1
abundance: once
j_gene: TRBJ2-3
CDR3nt: TGCAGCGCCGCCGGCGGAACAGATACGCAGTATTTT
CDR3aa: CSAAGGTDTQYF

d_gene: TRBD1
v_gene: TRBV29-1
abundance: .
j_gene: TRBJ1-1
CDR3nt: TGCAGCGGCGTGGACAGGGCGGGAACTGAAGCTTTCTTT
CDR3aa: CSGVDRAGTEAFF

d_gene: .
v_gene: TRBV7-9
abundance: .
j_gene: TRBJ2-7
CDR3nt: TGTGCCAGCGGGAACGGAGGTTCCTACGAGCAGTACTTC
CDR3aa: CASGNGGSYEQYF

d_gene: .
v_gene: TRBV30
abundance: .
j_gene: TRBJ2-1
CDR3nt: TGTGCCTGGAGTGGTTACAGCGGCTACAATGAGCAGTTCTTC
CDR3aa: CAWSGYSGYNEQFF

d_gene: .
v_gene: TRBV29-1
abundance: .
j_gene: TRBJ2-1
CDR3nt: TGCAGCGTTTCCAAACAGTACAATGAGCAGTTCTTC
CDR3aa: CSVSKQYNEQFF

d_gene: .
v_gene: TRBV5-4
abundance: .
j_gene: TRBJ2-3
CDR3nt: TGTGCCAGCAGCCCTAGCACAGATACGCAGTATTTT
CDR3aa: CASSPSTDTQYF

d_gene: TRBD2
v_gene: TRBV5-6
abundance: .
j_gene: TRBJ2-1
CDR3nt: TGTGCCAGCAGTTCCCTAGCGGGGTCATACAATGAGCAGTTCTTC
CDR3aa: CASSSLAGSYNEQFF

d_gene: .
v_gene: TRBV29-1
abundance: few
j_gene: TRBJ2-2
CDR3nt: TGCAGCGTGCAGACTACGGGCGGGGAGCTGTTTTTT
CDR3aa: CSVQTTGGELFF

d_gene: TRBD1
v_gene: TRBV29-1
abundance: .
j_gene: TRBJ2-5
CDR3nt: TGCAGCGGCCGACAGGGGGCGAGTGAGACCCAGTACTTC
CDR3aa: CSGRQGASETQYF

d_gene: .
v_gene: TRBV5-1
abundance: .
j_gene: TRBJ1-4
CDR3nt: TGCGCCAGCAGCTTGGAGCCAGCTAATGAAAAACTGTTTTTT
CDR3aa: CASSLEPANEKLFF